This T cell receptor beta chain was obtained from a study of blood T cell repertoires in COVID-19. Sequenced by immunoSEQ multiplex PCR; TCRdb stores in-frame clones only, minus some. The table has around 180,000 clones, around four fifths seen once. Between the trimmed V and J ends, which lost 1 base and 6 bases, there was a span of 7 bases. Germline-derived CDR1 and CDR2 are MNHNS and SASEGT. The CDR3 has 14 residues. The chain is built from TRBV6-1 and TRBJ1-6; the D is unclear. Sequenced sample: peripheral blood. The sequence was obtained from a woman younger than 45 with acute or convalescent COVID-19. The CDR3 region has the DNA TGTGCCAGCAGTGAAGAATTACTTAATTCACCCCTCCACTTT. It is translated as CASSEELLNSPLHF.